A single TCR beta chain is shown here with its context. The antigen remains unidentified. Germline assignment: CDR1 SQVTM and CDR2 ANQGSEA. Trimming shortened V by 1 base and J by 4 bases, and 6 bases separated the two germline ends. This CDR3 has 12 amino acids. The data stem from a study of cytomegalovirus exposure and HLA in healthy donors. The PCR contained 60 Vbeta and 13 Jbeta primers. The protocol was immunoSEQ multiplex PCR, while the TCRdb copy is restricted to in-frame clones and leaves out a portion. The sample has around 130,000 clones; roughly three quarters are singletons. Study-level points and caveats: With later analysis, a missense DCLRE1C variant became linked to TCR beta V- and J-gene trimming. In a later analysis, common viral pathogens appeared linked to several of the most significant clusters. Accounts indicate the classifier identified cytomegalovirus status with strong specificity and sensitivity.

Sequences were obtained from PBMCs. The clonotype was recovered from a man aged 25-45 years in good health and CMV-seronegative. The rearrangement joins TRBV29-1 to TRBJ2-3, with a weak D call TRBD1 (5 bases). The CDR3 DNA reads as TGCAGCGTTGAAGGGGGCGCAGATACGCAGTATTTT. It specifies CSVEGGADTQYF.